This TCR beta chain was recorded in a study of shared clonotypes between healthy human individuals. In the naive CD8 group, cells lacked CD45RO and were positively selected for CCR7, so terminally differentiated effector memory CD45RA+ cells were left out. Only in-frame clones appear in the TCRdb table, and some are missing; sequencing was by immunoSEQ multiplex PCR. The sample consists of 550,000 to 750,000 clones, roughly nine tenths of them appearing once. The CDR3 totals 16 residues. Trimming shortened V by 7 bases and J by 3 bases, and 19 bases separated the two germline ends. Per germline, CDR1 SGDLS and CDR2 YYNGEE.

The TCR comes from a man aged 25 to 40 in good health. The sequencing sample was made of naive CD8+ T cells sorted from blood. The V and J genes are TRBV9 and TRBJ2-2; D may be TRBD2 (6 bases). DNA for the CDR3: TGTGCCAGCTCTTTTCCGTGGGGGGTAGACACCGGGGAGCTGTTTTTT. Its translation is CASSFPWGVDTGELFF.